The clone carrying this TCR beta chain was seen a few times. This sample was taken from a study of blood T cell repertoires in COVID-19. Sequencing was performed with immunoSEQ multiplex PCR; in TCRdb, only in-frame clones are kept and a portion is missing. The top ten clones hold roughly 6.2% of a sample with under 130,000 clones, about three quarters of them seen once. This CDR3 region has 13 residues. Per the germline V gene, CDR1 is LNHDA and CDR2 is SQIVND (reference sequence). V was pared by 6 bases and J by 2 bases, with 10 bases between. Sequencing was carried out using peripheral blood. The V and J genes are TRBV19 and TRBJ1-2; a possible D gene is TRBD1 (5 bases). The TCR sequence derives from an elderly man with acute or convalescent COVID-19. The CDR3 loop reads CASSPDRNYGYTF. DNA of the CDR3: TGTGCCAGTAGCCCAGACAGAAACTATGGCTACACCTTC.